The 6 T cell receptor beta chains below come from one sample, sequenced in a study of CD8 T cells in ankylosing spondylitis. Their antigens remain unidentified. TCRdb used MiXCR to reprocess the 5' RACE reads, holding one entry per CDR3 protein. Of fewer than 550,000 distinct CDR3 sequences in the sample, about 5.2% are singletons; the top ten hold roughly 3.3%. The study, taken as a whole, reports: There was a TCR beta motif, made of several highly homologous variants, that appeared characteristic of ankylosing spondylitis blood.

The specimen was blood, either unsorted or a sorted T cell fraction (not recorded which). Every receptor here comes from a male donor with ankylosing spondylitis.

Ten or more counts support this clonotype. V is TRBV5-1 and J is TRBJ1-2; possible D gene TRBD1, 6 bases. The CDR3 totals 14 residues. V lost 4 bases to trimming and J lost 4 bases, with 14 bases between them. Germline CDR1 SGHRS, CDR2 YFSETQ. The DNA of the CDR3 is TGCGCCAGCAGCCCGGGGGGGGCGCGCTATGGCTACACCTTC. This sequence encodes CASSPGGARYGYTF.

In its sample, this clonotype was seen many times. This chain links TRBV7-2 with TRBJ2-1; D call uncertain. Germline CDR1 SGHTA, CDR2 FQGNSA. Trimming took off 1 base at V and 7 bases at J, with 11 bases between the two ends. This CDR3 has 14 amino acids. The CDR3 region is CASSLVVSRNEQFF. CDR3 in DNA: TGTGCCAGCAGCTTAGTGGTTTCTCGGAATGAGCAGTTCTTC.

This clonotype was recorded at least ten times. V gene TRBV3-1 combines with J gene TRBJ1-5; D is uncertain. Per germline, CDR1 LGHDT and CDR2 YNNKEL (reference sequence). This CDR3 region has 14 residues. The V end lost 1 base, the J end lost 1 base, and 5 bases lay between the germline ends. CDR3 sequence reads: CASSQAASNQPQHF. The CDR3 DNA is TGTGCCAGCAGCCAAGCAGCCAGCAATCAGCCCCAGCATTTT.

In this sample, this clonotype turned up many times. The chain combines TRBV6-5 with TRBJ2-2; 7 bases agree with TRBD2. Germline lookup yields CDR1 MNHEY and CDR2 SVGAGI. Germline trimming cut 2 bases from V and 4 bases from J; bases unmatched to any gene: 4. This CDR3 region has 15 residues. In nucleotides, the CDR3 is TGTGCCAGCAGTTACGGCGCGGGAGTCACCGGGGAGCTGTTTTTT. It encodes CASSYGAGVTGELFF.

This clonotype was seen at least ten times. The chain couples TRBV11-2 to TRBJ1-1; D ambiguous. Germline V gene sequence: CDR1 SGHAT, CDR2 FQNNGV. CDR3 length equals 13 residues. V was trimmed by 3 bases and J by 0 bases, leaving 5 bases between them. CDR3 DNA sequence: TGTGCCAGCAGCTTCGCCATGAACACTGAAGCTTTCTTT. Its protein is CASSFAMNTEAFF.

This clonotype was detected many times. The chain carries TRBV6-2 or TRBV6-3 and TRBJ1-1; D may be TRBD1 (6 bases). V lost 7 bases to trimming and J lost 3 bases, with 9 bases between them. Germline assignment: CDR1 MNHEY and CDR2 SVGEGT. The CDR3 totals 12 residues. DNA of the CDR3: TGTGCCAGCATGGACAGCTACACTGAAGCTTTCTTT. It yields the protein CASMDSYTEAFF.